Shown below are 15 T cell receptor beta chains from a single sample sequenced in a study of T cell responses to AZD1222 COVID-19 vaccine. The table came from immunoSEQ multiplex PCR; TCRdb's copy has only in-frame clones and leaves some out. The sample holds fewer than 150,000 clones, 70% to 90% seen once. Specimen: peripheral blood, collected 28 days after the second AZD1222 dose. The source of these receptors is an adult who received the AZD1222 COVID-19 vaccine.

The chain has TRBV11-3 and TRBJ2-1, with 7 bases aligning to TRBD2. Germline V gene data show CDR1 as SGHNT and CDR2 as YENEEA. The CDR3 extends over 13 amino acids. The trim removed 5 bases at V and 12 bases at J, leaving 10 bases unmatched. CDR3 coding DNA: TGTGCCAGCAGCCGGGACTACCGAAACCGGCAGTTCTTC. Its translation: CASSRDYRNRQFF.

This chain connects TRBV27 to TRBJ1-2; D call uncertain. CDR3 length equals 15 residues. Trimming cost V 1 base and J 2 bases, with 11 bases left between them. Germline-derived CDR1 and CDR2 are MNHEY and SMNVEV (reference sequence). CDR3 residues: CASSLLGGGNYGYTF. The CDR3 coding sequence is TGTGCCAGCAGTTTATTAGGTGGCGGGAACTATGGCTACACCTTC.

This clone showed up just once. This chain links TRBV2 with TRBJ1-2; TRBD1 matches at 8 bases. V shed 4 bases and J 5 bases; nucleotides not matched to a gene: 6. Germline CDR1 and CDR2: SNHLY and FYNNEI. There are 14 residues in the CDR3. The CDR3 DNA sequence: TGTGCCAGCAGTGTCCAGGGGGCGCGTTATGGCTACACCTTC. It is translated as CASSVQGARYGYTF.

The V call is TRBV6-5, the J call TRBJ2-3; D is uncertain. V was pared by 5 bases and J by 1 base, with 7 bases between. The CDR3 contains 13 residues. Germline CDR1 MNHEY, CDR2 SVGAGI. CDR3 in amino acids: CASSTLGTDTQYF. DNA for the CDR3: TGTGCCAGCAGTACCCTTGGCACAGATACGCAGTATTTT.

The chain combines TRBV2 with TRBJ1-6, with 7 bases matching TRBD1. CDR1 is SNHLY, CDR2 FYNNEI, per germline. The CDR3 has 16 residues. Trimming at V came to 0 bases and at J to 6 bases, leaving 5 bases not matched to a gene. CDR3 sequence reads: CASSEATGAGNSPLHF. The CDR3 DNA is TGTGCCAGCAGTGAAGCAACAGGGGCGGGTAATTCACCCCTCCACTTT.

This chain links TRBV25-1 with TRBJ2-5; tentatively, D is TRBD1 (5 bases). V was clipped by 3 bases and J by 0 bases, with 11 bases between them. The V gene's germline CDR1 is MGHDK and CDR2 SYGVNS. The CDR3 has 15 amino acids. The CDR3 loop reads CASSDPTTDQETQYF. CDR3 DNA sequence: TGTGCCAGCAGTGATCCGACGACAGACCAAGAGACCCAGTACTTC.

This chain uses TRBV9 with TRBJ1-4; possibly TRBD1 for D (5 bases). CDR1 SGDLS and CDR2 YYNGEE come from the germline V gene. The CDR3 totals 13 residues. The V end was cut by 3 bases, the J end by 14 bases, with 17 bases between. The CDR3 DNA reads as TGTGCCAGCAGCGAGGAATTGGGGACGGGGCTGTTTTTT. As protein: CASSEELGTGLFF.

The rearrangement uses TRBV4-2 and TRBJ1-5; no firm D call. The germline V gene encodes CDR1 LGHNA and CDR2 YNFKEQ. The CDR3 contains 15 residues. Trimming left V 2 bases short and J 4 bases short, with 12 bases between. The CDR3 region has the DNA TGTGCCAGCAGCCAATACCGGGCGTCTAATCAGCCCCAGCATTTT. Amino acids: CASSQYRASNQPQHF.

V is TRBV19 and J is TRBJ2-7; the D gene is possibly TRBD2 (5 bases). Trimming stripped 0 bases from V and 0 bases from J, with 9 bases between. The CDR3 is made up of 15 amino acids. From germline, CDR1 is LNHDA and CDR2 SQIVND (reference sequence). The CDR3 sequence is CASSIESSGSYEQYF. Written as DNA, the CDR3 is TGTGCCAGTAGTATAGAAAGCAGCGGCTCCTACGAGCAGTACTTC.

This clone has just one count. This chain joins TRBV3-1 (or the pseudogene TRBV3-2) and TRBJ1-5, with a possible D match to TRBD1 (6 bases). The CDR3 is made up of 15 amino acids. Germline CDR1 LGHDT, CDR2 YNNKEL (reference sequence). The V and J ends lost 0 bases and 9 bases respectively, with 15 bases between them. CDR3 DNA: TGTGCCAGCAGCCAAGATGGACAGTGGGGTAGGCCCCAGCATTTT. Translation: CASSQDGQWGRPQHF.

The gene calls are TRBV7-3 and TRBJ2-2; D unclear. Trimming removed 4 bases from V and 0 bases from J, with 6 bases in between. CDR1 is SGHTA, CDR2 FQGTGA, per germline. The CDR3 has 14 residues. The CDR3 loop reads CASSYTANTGELFF. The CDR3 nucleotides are TGTGCCAGCAGCTACACCGCGAACACCGGGGAGCTGTTTTTT.

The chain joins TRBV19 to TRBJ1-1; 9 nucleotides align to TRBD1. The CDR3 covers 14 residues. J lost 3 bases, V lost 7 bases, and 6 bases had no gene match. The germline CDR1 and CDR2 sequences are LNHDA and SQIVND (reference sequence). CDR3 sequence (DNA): TGTGCCAGTAACTACAGGGGGCGGGACACTGAAGCTTTCTTT. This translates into CASNYRGRDTEAFF. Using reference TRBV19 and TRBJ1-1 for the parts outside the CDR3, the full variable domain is DGGITQSPKYLFRKEGQNVTLSCEQNLNHDAMYWYRQDPGQGLRLIYYSQIVNDFQKGDIAEGYSVSREKKESFPLTVTSAQKNPTAFYLCASNYRGRDTEAFFGQGTRLTVV.

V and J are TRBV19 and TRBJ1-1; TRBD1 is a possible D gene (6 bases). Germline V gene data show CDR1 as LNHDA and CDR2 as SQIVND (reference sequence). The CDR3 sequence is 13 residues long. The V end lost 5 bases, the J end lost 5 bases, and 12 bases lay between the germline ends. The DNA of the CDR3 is TGTGCCAGTAGTGGGGGGCCCCGGACTGAAGCTTTCTTT. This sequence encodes CASSGGPRTEAFF.

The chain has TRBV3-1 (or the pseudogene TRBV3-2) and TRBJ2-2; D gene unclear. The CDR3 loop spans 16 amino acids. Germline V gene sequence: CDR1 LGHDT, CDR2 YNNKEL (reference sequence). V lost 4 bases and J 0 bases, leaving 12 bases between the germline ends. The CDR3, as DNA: TGTGCCAGCAGCCTCTCGACTCTATCGAACACCGGGGAGCTGTTTTTT. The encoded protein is CASSLSTLSNTGELFF.

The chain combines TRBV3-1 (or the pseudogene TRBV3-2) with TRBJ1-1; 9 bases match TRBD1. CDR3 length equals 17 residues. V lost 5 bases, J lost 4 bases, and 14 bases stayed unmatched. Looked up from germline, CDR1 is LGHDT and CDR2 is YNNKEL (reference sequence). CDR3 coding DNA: TGTGCCAGCAGCATCAGGACAGGGGCCGGAGGTGCCACTGAAGCTTTCTTT. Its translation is CASSIRTGAGGATEAFF.